This TCR beta chain was retrieved from a study of blood T cell repertoires in COVID-19. Study summary: The samples span acute and convalescent COVID-19 from the United States, Italy and Spain. PBMCs, B-cell-depleted T cells, or T cells provided the cDNA or gDNA that made up the material.

The CDR3 contains 15 residues. V was pared by 7 bases and J by 2 bases, with 9 bases of the junction left unmatched. Germline-derived CDR1 and CDR2 are SGDLS and YYNGEE. Under the authors' procedure: Reference gene primer amplification yielded estimated nucleated cell counts. The repertoire was sequenced with immunoSEQ multiplex PCR; TCRdb's copy has only in-frame clones and lacks some. D and trimming were read from the DNA, whereas the V and J calls and clone size are those reported in that table. The sample has 35,000 to 45,000 clones, 88% seen once. The sequenced material came from peripheral blood. J is TRBJ2-3 and V is TRBV9, with 8 bases aligning to TRBD2. The TCR was taken from a human donor in a cohort sampled during active COVID-19. The CDR3 DNA sequence: TGTGCCAGCGGCTGCGGGGGGTCACACACAGATACGCAGTATTTT. It yields the protein CASGCGGSHTDTQYF. The full variable domain, in which reference TRBV9 and TRBJ2-3 provide the parts outside the CDR3, is DSGVTQTPKHLITATGQRVTLRCSPRSGDLSVYWYQQSLDQGLQFLIQYYNGEERAKGNILERFSAQQFPDLHSELNLSSLELGDSALYFCASGCGGSHTDTQYFGPGTRLTVL.